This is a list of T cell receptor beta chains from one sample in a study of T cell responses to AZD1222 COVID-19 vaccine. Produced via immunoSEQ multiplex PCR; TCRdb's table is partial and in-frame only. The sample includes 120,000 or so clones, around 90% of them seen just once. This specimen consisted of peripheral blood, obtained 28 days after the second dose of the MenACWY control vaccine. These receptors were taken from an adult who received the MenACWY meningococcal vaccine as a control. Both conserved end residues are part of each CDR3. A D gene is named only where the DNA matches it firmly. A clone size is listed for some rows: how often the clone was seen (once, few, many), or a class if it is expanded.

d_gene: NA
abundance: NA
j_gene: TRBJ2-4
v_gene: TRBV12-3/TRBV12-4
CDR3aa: CASRIRKNIQYF
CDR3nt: TGTGCCAGCAGGATCAGGAAAAACATTCAGTACTTC

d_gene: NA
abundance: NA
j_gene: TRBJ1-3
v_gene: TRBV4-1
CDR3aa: CASSQTTRNTIYF
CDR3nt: TGCGCCAGCAGCCAAACGACGAGGAACACCATATATTTT

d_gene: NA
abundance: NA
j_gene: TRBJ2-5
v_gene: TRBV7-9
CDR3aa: CASSGIDRRQETQYF
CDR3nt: TGTGCCAGCAGCGGGATAGACAGGCGCCAAGAGACCCAGTACTTC

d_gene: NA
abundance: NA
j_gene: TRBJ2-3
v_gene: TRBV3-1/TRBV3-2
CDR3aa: CASSQDKSTDTQYF
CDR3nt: TGTGCCAGCAGCCAAGATAAGAGCACAGATACGCAGTATTTT

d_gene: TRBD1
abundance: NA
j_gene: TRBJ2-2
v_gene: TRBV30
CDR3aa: CAWGLGQGGNTGELFF
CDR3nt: TGTGCCTGGGGCCTCGGACAGGGTGGTAACACCGGGGAGCTGTTTTTT

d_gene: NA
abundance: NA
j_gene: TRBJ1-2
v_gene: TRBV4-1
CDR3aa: CASSQERSRVSGYTF
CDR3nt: TGCGCCAGCAGCCAAGAAAGGAGCAGGGTTAGTGGCTACACCTTC

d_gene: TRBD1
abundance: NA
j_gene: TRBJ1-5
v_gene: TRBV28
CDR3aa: CASSLRTGDQPQHF
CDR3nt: TGTGCCAGCAGTCTAAGGACAGGGGATCAGCCCCAGCATTTT

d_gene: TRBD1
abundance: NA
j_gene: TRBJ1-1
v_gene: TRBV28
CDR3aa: CAGNSGDRVMNTEAFF
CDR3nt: TGTGCCGGAAACTCGGGGGACAGGGTAATGAACACTGAAGCTTTCTTT

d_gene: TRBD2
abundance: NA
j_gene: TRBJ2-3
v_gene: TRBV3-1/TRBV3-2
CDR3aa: CASSQLLAVSDTQYF
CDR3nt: TGTGCCAGCAGCCAACTACTAGCGGTCTCAGATACGCAGTATTTT

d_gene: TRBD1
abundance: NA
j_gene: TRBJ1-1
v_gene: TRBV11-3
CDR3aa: CASTMTGRMNTEAFF
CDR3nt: TGTGCCAGCACCATGACAGGGCGAATGAACACTGAAGCTTTCTTT

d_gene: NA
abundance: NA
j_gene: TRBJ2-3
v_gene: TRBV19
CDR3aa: CASSITGSDTQYF
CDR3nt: TGTGCCAGTAGTATTACGGGGTCGGATACGCAGTATTTT

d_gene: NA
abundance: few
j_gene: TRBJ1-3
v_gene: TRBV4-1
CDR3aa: CASSQDVLGTVGNTIYF
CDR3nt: TGCGCCAGCAGCCAAGATGTTCTCGGGACGGTTGGAAACACCATATATTTT

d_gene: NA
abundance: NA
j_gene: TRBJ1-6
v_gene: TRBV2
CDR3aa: CASSVFEENSPLHF
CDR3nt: TGTGCCAGCAGTGTTTTTGAAGAGAATTCACCCCTCCACTTT

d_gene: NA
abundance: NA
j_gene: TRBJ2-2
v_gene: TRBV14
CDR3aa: CASSQDLTRELFF
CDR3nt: TGTGCCAGCAGCCAAGATTTGACCCGGGAGCTGTTTTTT

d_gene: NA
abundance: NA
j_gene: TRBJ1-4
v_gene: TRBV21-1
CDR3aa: CASSWGPNNEKLFF
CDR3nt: TGTGCCAGCAGCTGGGGACCTAATAATGAAAAACTGTTTTTT

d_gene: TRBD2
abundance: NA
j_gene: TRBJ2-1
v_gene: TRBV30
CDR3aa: CAWSSGRAREQFF
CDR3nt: TGTGCCTGGAGTAGCGGGAGGGCTCGTGAGCAGTTCTTC

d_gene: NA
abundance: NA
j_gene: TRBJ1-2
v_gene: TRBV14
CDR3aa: CASSQDYLRANYGYTF
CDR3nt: TGTGCCAGCAGCCAAGATTACCTCCGAGCTAACTATGGCTACACCTTC

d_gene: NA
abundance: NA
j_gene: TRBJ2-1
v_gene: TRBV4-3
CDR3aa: CASSQGRAVSYNEQFF
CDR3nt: TGCGCCAGCAGCCAAGGCCGGGCGGTCTCCTACAATGAGCAGTTCTTC

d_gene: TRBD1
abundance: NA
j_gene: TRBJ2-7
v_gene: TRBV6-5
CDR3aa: CASRTGTDSSYEQYF
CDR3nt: TGTGCCAGCAGAACGGGGACAGATTCCTCCTACGAGCAGTACTTC

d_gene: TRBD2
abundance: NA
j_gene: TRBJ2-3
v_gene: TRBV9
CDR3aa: CASSAWAAGDTDTQYF
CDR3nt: TGTGCCAGCAGCGCGTGGGCAGCGGGAGACACAGATACGCAGTATTTT

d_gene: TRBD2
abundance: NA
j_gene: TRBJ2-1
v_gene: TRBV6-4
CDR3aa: CASSDGLADHNEQFF
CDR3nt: TGTGCCAGCAGTGACGGTCTAGCGGACCACAATGAGCAGTTCTTC

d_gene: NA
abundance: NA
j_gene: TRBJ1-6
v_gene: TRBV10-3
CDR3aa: CAISDDEDSYNSPLHF
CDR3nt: TGTGCCATCAGTGATGATGAGGACTCCTATAATTCACCCCTCCACTTT

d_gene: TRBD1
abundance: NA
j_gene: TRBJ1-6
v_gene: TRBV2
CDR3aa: CASRMTGVDSPLHF
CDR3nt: TGTGCCAGCAGGATGACAGGGGTAGATTCACCCCTCCACTTT

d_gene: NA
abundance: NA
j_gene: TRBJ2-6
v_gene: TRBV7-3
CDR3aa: CASSPSSRIHSGANVLTF
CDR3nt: TGTGCCAGCAGCCCCTCCAGTCGAATTCACTCTGGGGCCAACGTCCTGACTTTC

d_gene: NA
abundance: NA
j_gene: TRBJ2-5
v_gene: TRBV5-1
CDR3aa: CASSLVVGSKAQYF
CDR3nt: TGCGCCAGCAGCTTGGTCGTCGGCTCTAAGGCCCAGTACTTC

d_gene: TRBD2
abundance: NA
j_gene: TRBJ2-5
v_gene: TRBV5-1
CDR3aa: CASSLATSGGQETQYF
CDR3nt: TGCGCCAGCAGCTTGGCGACTAGCGGGGGCCAAGAGACCCAGTACTTC

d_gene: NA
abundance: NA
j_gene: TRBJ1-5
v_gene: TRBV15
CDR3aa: CATSLLGPGGNQPQHF
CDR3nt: TGTGCCACCAGTCTTTTGGGTCCCGGTGGCAATCAGCCCCAGCATTTT

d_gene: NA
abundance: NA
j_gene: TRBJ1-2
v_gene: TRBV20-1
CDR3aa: CSVFGYGYTF
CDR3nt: TGCAGTGTCTTTGGCTATGGCTACACCTTC

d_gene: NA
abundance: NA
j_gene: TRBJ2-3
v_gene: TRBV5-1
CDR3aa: CASSNRSPDTQYF
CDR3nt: TGCGCCAGCAGCAACCGGTCCCCCGATACGCAGTATTTT

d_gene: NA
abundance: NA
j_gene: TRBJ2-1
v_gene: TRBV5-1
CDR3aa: CASSLARTGPKGEQFF
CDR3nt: TGCGCCAGCAGCTTGGCCCGGACCGGGCCTAAAGGAGAGCAGTTCTTC

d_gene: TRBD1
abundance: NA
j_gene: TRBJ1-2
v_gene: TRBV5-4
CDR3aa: CASISGTGTNYGYTF
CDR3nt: TGTGCCAGCATTTCCGGGACAGGGACTAACTATGGCTACACCTTC

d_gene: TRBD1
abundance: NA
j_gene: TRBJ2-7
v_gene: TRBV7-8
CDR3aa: CASSLGTGGHYEQYF
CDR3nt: TGTGCCAGCAGCTTGGGGACAGGGGGTCACTACGAGCAGTACTTC

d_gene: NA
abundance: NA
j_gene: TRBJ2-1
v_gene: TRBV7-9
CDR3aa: CASSRPGQSYNEQFF
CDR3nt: TGTGCCAGCAGCCGACCGGGACAATCCTACAATGAGCAGTTCTTC

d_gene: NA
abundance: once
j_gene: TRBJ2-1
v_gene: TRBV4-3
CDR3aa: CASSQVGWDEQFF
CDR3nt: TGCGCCAGCAGCCAAGTGGGGTGGGATGAGCAGTTCTTC

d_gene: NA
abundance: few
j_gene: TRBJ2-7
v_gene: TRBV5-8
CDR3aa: CASSLDWANEQYF
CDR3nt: TGTGCCAGCAGCTTGGATTGGGCAAACGAGCAGTACTTC

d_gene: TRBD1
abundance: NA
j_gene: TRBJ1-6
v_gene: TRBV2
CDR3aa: CASRVDREVDNSPLHF
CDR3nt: TGTGCCAGCAGGGTGGACAGGGAGGTAGATAATTCACCCCTCCACTTT

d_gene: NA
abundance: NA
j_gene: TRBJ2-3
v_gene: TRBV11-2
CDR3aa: CASSPDLARTDTQYF
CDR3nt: TGTGCCAGCAGCCCCGACCTGGCCCGTACAGATACGCAGTATTTT

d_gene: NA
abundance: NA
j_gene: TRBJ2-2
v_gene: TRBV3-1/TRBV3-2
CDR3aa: CASSHSKGEGTGELFF
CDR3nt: TGTGCCAGCAGCCACAGTAAGGGCGAAGGCACCGGGGAGCTGTTTTTT

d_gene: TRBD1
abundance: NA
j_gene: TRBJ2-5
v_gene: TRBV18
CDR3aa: CASSATGGWETQYF
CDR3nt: TGTGCCAGCTCAGCTACAGGGGGCTGGGAGACCCAGTACTTC

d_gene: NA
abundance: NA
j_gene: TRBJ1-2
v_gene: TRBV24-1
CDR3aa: CATSDSGNGYTF
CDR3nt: TGTGCCACCAGTGATTCAGGGAATGGCTACACCTTC

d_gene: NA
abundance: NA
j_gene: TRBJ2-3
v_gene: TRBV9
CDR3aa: CASSGQAPDTQYF
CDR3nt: TGTGCCAGCAGCGGACAAGCACCAGATACGCAGTATTTT